The 19 T cell receptor beta chains in this list originate from one sample, sequenced in a study of cytomegalovirus exposure and HLA in healthy donors. PCR used 60 Vbeta primers and 13 Jbeta primers. Profiling relied on immunoSEQ multiplex PCR, and the TCRdb table lists in-frame clones only, not all of them. Found here are around 140,000 clones; the top ten clones hold under 2%. Sequencing was carried out using PBMCs. The receptors were gathered from a woman in her thirties or forties in good health and CMV-seronegative.

The CDR3 DNA is TGTGCCAGCAGGGGGCGGGAGCTTAGCACAGATACGCAGTATTTT. It specifies CASRGRELSTDTQYF. The V gene is TRBV6-6, the J gene TRBJ2-3; 7 positions agree with TRBD2. The CDR3 extends over 15 amino acids. Trimming removed 6 bases from V and 0 bases from J; junction bases left unmatched: 6. Per the germline V gene, CDR1 is MNHNY and CDR2 is SVGAGI (reference sequence).

This chain connects TRBV7-2 to TRBJ2-7; D gene uncertain. Trimming removed 2 bases from V and 0 bases from J, with 5 bases in between. The CDR3 is 13 residues long. Per the germline V gene, CDR1 is SGHTA and CDR2 is FQGNSA. The CDR3, as DNA: TGTGCCAGCAGCTTAATGGGCTCCTACGAGCAGTACGTC. Its translation is CASSLMGSYEQYV.

The CDR3 region is CASSFDRPAGGANVLTF. The CDR3, as DNA: TGCGCCAGCAGCTTCGACAGGCCCGCGGGCGGGGCCAACGTCCTGACTTTC. The chain employs TRBV5-1 and TRBJ2-6; D might be TRBD1 (6 bases). This CDR3 is 17 amino acids long. Trimming removed 2 bases at V and 4 bases at J, with 16 bases between. Looked up from germline, CDR1 is SGHRS and CDR2 is YFSETQ.

This clone is deemed medium-sized by its frequency. Other DNA sequences within the sample encode an identical CDR3. The chain links TRBV28 to TRBJ2-2, with 10 nucleotides matching TRBD2. The CDR3 totals 15 residues. CDR1 is MDHEN, CDR2 SYDVKM, per germline. Losses at the gene ends were 2 bases for V and 6 bases for J; bases not matched to a gene: 3. The CDR3 DNA follows: TGTGCCAGCAGTTTAAGCGGGGGGGCCTCCGGGGAGCTGTTTTTT. Amino acids: CASSLSGGASGELFF.

The chain links TRBV2 to TRBJ2-5; D is uncertain. The V and J ends lost 7 bases and 6 bases respectively, with 9 bases between them. The CDR3 is 11 residues long. Germline V gene data show CDR1 as SNHLY and CDR2 as FYNNEI. The CDR3 nucleotides read TGTGCCAGCACTACTACGAAGACCCAGTACTTC. Encoded protein: CASTTTKTQYF.

The chain is built from TRBV5-1 and TRBJ1-1, with 8 bases identical to TRBD1. J gave up 3 bases and V 3 bases, and 13 bases lay outside the gene matches. CDR1 and CDR2 from the germline V gene are SGHRS and YFSETQ. This CDR3 is 17 amino acids long. CDR3 loop: CASSSRAGGSLDTEAFF. The CDR3 DNA reads TGCGCCAGCAGCTCCCGGGCAGGGGGCTCCCTGGACACTGAAGCTTTCTTT.

On this clone itself: An end of the junction differs from the germline gene, which may be a read error. The same CDR3 also results from other DNA sequences found in this sample. The chain is built from TRBV5-1 and TRBJ1-1, with D possibly matching TRBD1 (6 bases). Germline V gene lookup returns CDR1 SGHRS and CDR2 YFSETQ. CDR3 size: 18 residues. CDR3 DNA sequence: TGCGCCAGTAGCTTGGAGGTTAGCGGGGGGCTAAGTAACACTGAAGCTTTCTTT. This translates into CASSLEVSGGLSNTEAFF.

Concerning this clone itself: One end of the junction does not line up with germline, which may come from a read error. The chain uses TRBV7-3 and TRBJ2-7; the D gene is possibly TRBD2 (5 bases). This CDR3 is 13 amino acids long. Looked up from germline, CDR1 is SGHTA and CDR2 is FQGTGA. The CDR3 DNA sequence: TGTGCCAGCAGCTTGGGCTCCATAAGGGAGCAGCACTTC. Protein: CASSLGSIREQHF.

V usage is TRBV19 and J usage is TRBJ1-2, with 7 bases aligning to TRBD1. Germline CDR1 LNHDA, CDR2 SQIVND (reference sequence). Trimming took 7 bases from V and 7 from J; bases not matched to a gene: 12. The CDR3 contains 14 residues. As DNA, the CDR3 is TGTGCCAGTACTCCCGGGACAGCTATGAGTGGCTACACCTTC. It yields the protein CASTPGTAMSGYTF. Full variable domain (outside the CDR3, taken from reference TRBV19 and TRBJ1-2): DGGITQSPKYLFRKEGQNVTLSCEQNLNHDAMYWYRQDPGQGLRLIYYSQIVNDFQKGDIAEGYSVSREKKESFPLTVTSAQKNPTAFYLCASTPGTAMSGYTFGSGTRLTVV.

The CDR3 loop is CASSIRQGATEAFF. The CDR3 DNA reads as TGTGCCAGTAGTATCCGACAGGGGGCGACTGAAGCTTTCTTT. V usage is TRBV19 and J usage is TRBJ1-1, with 10 bases fitting TRBD1. The germline gives CDR1 LNHDA, CDR2 SQIVND (reference sequence). V was pared by 3 bases and J by 5 bases, with 3 bases of the junction left unmatched. The CDR3 loop spans 14 amino acids.

The CDR3 DNA follows: TGTGCCAGCAGTGACCCGGGACTACCAAAGGAGTACTTC. Translating gives CASSDPGLPKEYF. The chain employs TRBV6-1 and TRBJ2-7; 7 bases line up with TRBD2. Germline-derived CDR1 and CDR2 are MNHNS and SASEGT. V shed 3 bases, J shed 11 bases, and the junction held 10 bases outside the gene matches. The CDR3 runs to 13 residues.

J is TRBJ2-7 and V is TRBV5-1; TRBD1 matches at 7 bases. This CDR3 is built from 14 residues. Germline V gives CDR1 SGHRS, CDR2 YFSETQ. V was clipped by 0 bases and J by 2 bases; unmatched bases: 2. The DNA for the CDR3 is TGCGCCAGCAGCTTGGGGGGGACAGCCTACGAGCAGTACTTC. Translating gives CASSLGGTAYEQYF.

The genes are TRBV9 and TRBJ1-5; no definite D call. The CDR3 spans 14 residues. The germline V and J ends were trimmed by 0 bases and 2 bases, with 6 bases remaining between them. Germline lookup yields CDR1 SGDLS and CDR2 YYNGEE. The CDR3 DNA reads TGTGCCAGCAGCGTAGGACAAGGCAATCAGCCCCAGCATTTT. Protein: CASSVGQGNQPQHF.

The chain employs TRBV5-1 and TRBJ2-3, with 7 nucleotides matching TRBD1. This CDR3 spans 14 amino acids. Trimming at V came to 0 bases and at J to 6 bases, leaving 4 bases not matched to a gene. In germline, CDR1 is SGHRS, CDR2 YFSETQ. CDR3 in DNA: TGCGCCAGCAGCTTGGATACAGGGGAGGATACGCAGTATTTT. Amino acid sequence: CASSLDTGEDTQYF.

The gene calls are TRBV6-6 and TRBJ2-1, with D perhaps matching TRBD2 (7 bases). V was shortened by 6 bases and J by 5 bases, with 20 bases between the two germline ends. Germline assignment: CDR1 MNHNY and CDR2 SVGAGI (reference sequence). The CDR3 consists of 16 residues. The CDR3 DNA follows: TGTGCCAGCAGCCAAACCCCGGGGGGCTATAACAATGAGCAGTTCTTC. This sequence encodes CASSQTPGGYNNEQFF.

This chain connects TRBV9 to TRBJ1-5; D gene unclear. V shed 0 bases and J shed 3 bases, with 4 bases lying between them. The CDR3 loop spans 13 amino acids. Germline V gene lookup returns CDR1 SGDLS and CDR2 YYNGEE. This CDR3 is CASSVDLNQPQHF. The CDR3 DNA reads TGTGCCAGCAGCGTAGATCTCAATCAGCCCCAGCATTTT. The variable domain in full, with the rest retrieved from reference TRBV9 and TRBJ1-5, is DSGVTQTPKHLITATGQRVTLRCSPRSGDLSVYWYQQSLDQGLQFLIQYYNGEERAKGNILERFSAQQFPDLHSELNLSSLELGDSALYFCASSVDLNQPQHFGDGTRLSIL.

This sequence joins TRBV6-1 and TRBJ1-5; D is undetermined. The length of the CDR3 is 11 residues. V dropped 3 bases and J dropped 9 bases, with 6 bases sitting between them. Germline V CDR1 and CDR2: MNHNS, SASEGT. In nucleotides, the CDR3 is TGTGCCAGCAGTGAGCCGAGGCCCCAGCATTTT. Its translation is CASSEPRPQHF.

J is TRBJ1-5 and V is TRBV27; the D gene is possibly TRBD1 (6 bases). CDR3 size: 15 residues. The V end lost 3 bases, the J end lost 4 bases, and 13 bases lay between the germline ends. CDR1 is MNHEY and CDR2 is SMNVEV in the germline V gene (reference sequence). The CDR3 DNA reads as TGTGCCAGCAGTTTGGGCAGGGGTGGAAATCAGCCCCAGCATTTT. Its protein is CASSLGRGGNQPQHF.

The chain couples TRBV6-5 to TRBJ2-1; TRBD2 matches 8 bases. The CDR3 spans 14 residues. Germline V gene data show CDR1 as MNHEY and CDR2 as SVGAGI. After removal of 6 bases from V and 5 bases from J, the junction contained 6 bases not matched to a gene. The CDR3: CASRAVGGDNEQFF. The CDR3 nucleotides read TGTGCCAGCAGGGCCGTCGGGGGGGACAATGAGCAGTTCTTC.